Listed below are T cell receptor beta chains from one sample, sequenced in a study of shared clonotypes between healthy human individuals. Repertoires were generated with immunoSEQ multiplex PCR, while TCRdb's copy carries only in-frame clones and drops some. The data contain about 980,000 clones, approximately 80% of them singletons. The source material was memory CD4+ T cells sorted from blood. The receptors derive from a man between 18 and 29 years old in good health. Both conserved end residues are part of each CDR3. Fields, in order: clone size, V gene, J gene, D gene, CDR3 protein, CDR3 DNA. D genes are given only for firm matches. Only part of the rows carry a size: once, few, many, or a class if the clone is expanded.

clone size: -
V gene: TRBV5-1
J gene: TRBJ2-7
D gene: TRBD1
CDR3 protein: CASSLANGQGAYEQYF
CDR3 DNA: TGCGCCAGCAGCTTGGCCAACGGACAGGGGGCGTACGAGCAGTACTTC

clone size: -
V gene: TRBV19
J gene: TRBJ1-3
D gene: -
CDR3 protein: CASKIQGGTGNTIYF
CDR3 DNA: TGTGCCAGCAAGATTCAAGGGGGTACTGGAAACACCATATATTTT

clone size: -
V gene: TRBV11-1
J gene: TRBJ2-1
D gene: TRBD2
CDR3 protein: CASSPGGFPYNEQFF
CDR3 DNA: TGTGCCAGCAGCCCCGGGGGGTTTCCCTACAATGAGCAGTTCTTC

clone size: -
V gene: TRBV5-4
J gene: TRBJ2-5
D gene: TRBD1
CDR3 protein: CASSLFQGARETQYF
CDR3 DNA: TGTGCCAGCAGCTTGTTCCAGGGGGCGAGAGAGACCCAGTACTTC

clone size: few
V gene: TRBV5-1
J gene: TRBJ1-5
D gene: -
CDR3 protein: CASSRLPDSNQPQHF
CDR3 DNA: TGCGCCAGCAGCCGCCTCCCCGATAGCAATCAGCCCCAGCATTTT

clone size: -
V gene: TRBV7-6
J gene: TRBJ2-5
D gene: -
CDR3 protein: CASSLAGGGLETQYF
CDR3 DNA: TGTGCCAGCAGCTTAGCAGGAGGCGGCTTAGAGACCCAGTACTTC

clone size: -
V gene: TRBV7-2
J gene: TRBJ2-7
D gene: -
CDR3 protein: CASSLAGGPYEQYF
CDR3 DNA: TGTGCCAGCAGCTTAGCGGGGGGTCCCTACGAGCAGTACTTC

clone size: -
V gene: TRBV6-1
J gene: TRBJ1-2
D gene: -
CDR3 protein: CASSEWHRSTYGYTF
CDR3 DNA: TGTGCCAGCAGTGAATGGCACAGGTCTACCTATGGCTACACCTTC

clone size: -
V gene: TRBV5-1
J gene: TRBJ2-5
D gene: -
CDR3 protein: CASSIGTARQGAQYF
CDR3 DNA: TGCGCCAGCAGCATCGGGACCGCCCGGCAAGGGGCCCAGTACTTC

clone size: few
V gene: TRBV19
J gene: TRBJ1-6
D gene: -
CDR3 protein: CASSIELGNSPLHF
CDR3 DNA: TGTGCCAGTAGTATCGAACTAGGTAATTCACCCCTCCACTTT

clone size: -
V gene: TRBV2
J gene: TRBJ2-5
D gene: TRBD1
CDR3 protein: CASRGTGQAQETQYF
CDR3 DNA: TGTGCCAGCAGAGGTACTGGACAGGCACAAGAGACCCAGTACTTC

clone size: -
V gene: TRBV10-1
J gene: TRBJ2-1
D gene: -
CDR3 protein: CASSEGSGMGNEQFF
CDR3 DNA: TGCGCCAGCAGTGAGGGGTCAGGGATGGGCAATGAGCAGTTCTTC

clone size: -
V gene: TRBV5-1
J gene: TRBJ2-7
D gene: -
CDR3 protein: CASSLRGATYEQYF
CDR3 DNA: TGCGCCAGCAGCTTGCGGGGGGCAACGTACGAGCAGTACTTC

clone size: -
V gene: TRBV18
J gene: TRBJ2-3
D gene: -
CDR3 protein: CASSPPRGTDTQYF
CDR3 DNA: TGTGCCAGCTCACCACCGAGGGGGACAGATACGCAGTATTTT

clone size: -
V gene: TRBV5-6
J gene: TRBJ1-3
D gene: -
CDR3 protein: CASSSPATRVFGNTIYF
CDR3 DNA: TGTGCCAGCAGCTCCCCTGCGACCAGGGTCTTTGGAAACACCATATATTTT

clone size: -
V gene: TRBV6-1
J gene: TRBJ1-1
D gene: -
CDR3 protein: CASRGGQTNTEAFF
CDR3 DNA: TGTGCCAGCAGAGGAGGACAGACTAACACTGAAGCTTTCTTT

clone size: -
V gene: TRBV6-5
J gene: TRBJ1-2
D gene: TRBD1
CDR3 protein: CASRRDRGANYGYTF
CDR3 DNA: TGTGCCAGCAGACGCGACAGGGGAGCTAACTATGGCTACACCTTC

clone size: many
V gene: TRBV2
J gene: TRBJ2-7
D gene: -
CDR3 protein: CASSEYEQYF
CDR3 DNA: TGTGCCAGCAGTGAGTACGAGCAGTACTTC

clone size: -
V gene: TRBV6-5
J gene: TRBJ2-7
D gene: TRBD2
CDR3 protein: CASSAPGLAGVEQYF
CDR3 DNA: TGTGCCAGCAGTGCACCGGGACTAGCGGGAGTAGAGCAGTACTTC

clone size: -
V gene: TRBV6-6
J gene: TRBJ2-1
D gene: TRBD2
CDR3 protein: CASKAREGFHEQFF
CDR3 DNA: TGTGCCAGCAAGGCGCGGGAGGGGTTCCATGAGCAGTTCTTC

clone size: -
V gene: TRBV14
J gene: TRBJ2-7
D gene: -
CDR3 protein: CASSRTSGGTGRPEQYF
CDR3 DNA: TGTGCCAGCAGCCGCACATCGGGCGGGACCGGGCGCCCCGAGCAGTACTTC

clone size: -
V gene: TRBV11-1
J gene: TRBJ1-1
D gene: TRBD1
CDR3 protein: CASSLGQGVTEAFF
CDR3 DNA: TGTGCCAGCAGCTTGGGACAGGGGGTTACTGAAGCTTTCTTT

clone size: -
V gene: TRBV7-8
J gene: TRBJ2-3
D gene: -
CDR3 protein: CASSSPGKRGDTQYF
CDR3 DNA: TGTGCCAGCAGCTCCCCAGGGAAGAGAGGAGATACGCAGTATTTT

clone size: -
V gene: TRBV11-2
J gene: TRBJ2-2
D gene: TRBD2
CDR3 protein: CASSHPGLVWTGELFF
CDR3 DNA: TGTGCCAGCAGCCACCCCGGACTAGTTTGGACCGGGGAGCTGTTTTTT

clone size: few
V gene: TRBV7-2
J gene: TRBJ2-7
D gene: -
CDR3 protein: CASSLEGGTYEQYF
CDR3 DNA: TGTGCCAGCAGCTTAGAGGGGGGTACCTACGAGCAGTACTTC

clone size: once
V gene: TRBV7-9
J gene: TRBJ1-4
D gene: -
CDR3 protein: CASSLDQVLNEKLFF
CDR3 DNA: TGTGCCAGCAGCTTAGATCAGGTTTTAAATGAAAAACTGTTTTTT

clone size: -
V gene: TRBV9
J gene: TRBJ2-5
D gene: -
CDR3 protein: CASSGRDPKGETQYF
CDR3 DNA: TGTGCCAGCAGCGGCCGGGACCCCAAAGGGGAGACCCAGTACTTC

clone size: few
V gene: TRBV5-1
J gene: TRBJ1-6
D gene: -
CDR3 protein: CASSFSRDSPLHF
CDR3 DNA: TGCGCCAGCAGCTTCTCCAGGGATTCACCCCTCCACTTT

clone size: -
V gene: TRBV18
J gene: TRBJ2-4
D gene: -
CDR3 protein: CASSPDVLAKNIQYF
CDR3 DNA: TGTGCCAGCTCACCGGATGTTTTAGCCAAAAACATTCAGTACTTC

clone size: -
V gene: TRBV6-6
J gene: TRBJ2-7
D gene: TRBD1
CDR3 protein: CASTPSRTGNHEQYF
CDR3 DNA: TGTGCCAGCACCCCCTCCCGGACAGGGAACCACGAGCAGTACTTC

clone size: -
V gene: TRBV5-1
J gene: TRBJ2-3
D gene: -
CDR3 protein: CASSLEVDTQYF
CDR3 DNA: TGCGCCAGCAGCTTGGAGGTAGATACGCAGTATTTT

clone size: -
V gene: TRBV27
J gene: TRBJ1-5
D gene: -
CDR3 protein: CASRQGTNQPQHF
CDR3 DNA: TGTGCCAGCAGGCAGGGAACCAATCAGCCCCAGCATTTT

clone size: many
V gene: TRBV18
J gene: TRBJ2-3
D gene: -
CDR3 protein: CASSSTRTSTDTQYF
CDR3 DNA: TGTGCCAGCTCATCTACAAGGACTAGCACAGATACGCAGTATTTT

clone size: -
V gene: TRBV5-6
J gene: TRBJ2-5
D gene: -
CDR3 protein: CASSLAAGRIETQYF
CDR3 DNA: TGTGCCAGCAGCTTGGCCGCCGGGCGGATAGAGACCCAGTACTTC

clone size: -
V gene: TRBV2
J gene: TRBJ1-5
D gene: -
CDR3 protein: CAGSQGNGNQPQHF
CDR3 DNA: TGTGCCGGCTCTCAGGGGAATGGCAATCAGCCCCAGCATTTT

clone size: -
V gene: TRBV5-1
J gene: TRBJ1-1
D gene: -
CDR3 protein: CASSTHGTGNTEAFF
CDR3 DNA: TGCGCCAGCAGCACCCACGGGACCGGCAACACTGAAGCTTTCTTT

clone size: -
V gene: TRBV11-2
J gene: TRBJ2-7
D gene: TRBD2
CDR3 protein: CASSFLDGTRSSYEQYF
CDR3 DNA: TGTGCCAGCAGCTTCCTTGATGGGACTAGGAGCTCCTACGAGCAGTACTTC

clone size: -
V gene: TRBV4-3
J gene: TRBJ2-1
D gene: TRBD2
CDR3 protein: CASSQTLLAGGQNNEQFF
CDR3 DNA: TGCGCCAGCAGCCAAACCCTTTTAGCGGGAGGCCAAAACAATGAGCAGTTCTTC

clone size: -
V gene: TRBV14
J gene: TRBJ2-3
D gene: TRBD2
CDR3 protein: CASSRGGARTDTQYF
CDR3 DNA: TGTGCCAGCAGCCGCGGGGGGGCGCGCACAGATACGCAGTATTTT

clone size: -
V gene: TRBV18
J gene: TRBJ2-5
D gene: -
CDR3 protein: CASSLGQFPETQYF
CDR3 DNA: TGTGCCAGCTCACTAGGACAGTTCCCGGAGACCCAGTACTTC

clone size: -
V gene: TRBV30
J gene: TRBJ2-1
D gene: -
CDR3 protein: CACTQDRGYGNEQFF
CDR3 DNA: TGTGCCTGTACCCAAGATAGGGGGTATGGGAATGAGCAGTTCTTC

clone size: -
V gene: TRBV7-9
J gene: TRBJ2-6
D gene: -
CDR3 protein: CACEVVGPIQGGANVLTF
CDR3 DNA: TGTGCCTGCGAGGTCGTGGGGCCTATTCAGGGTGGGGCCAACGTCCTGACTTTC

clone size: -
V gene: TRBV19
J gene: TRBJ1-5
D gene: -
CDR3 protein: CASRDTHQPQHF
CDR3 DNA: TGTGCCAGCCGGGACACTCATCAGCCCCAGCATTTT

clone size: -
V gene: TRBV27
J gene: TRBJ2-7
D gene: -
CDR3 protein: CASSPLLTPNAGPSSYEQYF
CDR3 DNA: TGTGCCAGCAGTCCATTATTAACCCCCAATGCGGGGCCAAGCTCCTACGAGCAGTACTTC

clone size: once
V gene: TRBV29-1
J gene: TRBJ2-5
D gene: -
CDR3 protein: CSVEDFPLREQYF
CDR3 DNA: TGCAGCGTTGAAGACTTTCCCCTACGGGAGCAGTACTTC

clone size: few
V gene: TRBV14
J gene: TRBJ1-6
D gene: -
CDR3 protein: CASSQDGLVSPLHF
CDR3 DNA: TGTGCCAGCAGCCAAGACGGGTTGGTTTCACCCCTCCACTTT

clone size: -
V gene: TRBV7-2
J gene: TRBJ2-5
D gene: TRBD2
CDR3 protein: CASSWGRGQETQYF
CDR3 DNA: TGTGCCAGCAGCTGGGGGAGGGGACAAGAGACCCAGTACTTC

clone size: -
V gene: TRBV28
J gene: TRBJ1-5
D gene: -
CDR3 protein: CASSPGTLGGQPQHF
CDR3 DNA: TGTGCCAGCAGTCCAGGGACATTAGGCGGTCAGCCCCAGCATTTT

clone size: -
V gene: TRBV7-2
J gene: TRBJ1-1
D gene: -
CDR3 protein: CASSSMITEAFF
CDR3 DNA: TGTGCCAGCAGCTCAATGATCACTGAAGCTTTCTTT

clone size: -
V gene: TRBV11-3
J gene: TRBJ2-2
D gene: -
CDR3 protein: CASSWANTGELFF
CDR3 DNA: TGTGCCAGCAGCTGGGCGAACACCGGGGAGCTGTTTTTT

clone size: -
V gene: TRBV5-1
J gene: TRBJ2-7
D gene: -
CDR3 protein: CASSGGAGSSYEQYF
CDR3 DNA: TGCGCCAGCAGTGGTGGGGCAGGGAGCTCCTACGAGCAGTACTTC

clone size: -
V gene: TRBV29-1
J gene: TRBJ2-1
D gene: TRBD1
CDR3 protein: CSVDRGPYNEQFF
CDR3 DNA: TGCAGCGTAGATAGGGGGCCCTACAATGAGCAGTTCTTC